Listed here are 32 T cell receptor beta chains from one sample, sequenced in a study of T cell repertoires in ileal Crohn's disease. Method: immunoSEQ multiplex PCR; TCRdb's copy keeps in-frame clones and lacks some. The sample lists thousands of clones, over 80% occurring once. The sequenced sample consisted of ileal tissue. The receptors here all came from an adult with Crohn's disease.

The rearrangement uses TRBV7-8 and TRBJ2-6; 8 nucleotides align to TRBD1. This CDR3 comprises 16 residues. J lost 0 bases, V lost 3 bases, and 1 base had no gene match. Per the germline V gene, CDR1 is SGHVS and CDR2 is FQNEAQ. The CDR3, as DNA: TGTGCCAGCAGCTTCGGACAGGGCTCTGGGGCCAACGTCCTGACTTTC. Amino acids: CASSFGQGSGANVLTF.

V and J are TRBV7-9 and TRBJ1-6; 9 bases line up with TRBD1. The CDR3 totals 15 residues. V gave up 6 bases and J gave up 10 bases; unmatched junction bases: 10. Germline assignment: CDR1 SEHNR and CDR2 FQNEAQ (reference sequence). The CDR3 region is CASSPPGQGRSPLHF. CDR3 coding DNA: TGTGCCAGCAGTCCCCCGGGACAGGGAAGATCACCCCTCCACTTT.

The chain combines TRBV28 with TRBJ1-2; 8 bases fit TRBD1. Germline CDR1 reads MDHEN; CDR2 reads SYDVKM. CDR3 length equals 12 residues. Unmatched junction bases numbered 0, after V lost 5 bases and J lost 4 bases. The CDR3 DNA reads TGTGCCAGCAGTGGACAGGGCTATGGCTACACCTTC. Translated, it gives CASSGQGYGYTF.

Written as DNA, the CDR3 is TGCGCCAGCAGCCAAGGTGTAGCGAATGAAAAACTGTTTTTT. It codes for CASSQGVANEKLFF. V usage is TRBV4-3 and J usage is TRBJ1-4; D is ambiguous. The CDR3 consists of 14 residues. Germline CDR1 and CDR2: LGHNA and YSLEER. Between the trimmed V and J ends, which lost 1 base and 5 bases, there was a span of 8 bases.

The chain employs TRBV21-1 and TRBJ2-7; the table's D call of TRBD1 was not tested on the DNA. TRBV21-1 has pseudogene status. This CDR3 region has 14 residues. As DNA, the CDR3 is TGTGCCAGCAGCAAAGGGGACAGGGTACACGAGCAGTACTTC. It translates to CASSKGDRVHEQYF.

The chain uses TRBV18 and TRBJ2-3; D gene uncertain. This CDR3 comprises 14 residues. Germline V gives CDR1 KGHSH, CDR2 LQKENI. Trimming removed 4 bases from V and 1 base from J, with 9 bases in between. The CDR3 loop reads CASSHLGGTDTQYF. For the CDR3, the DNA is TGTGCCAGCTCACACCTTGGGGGCACAGATACGCAGTATTTT. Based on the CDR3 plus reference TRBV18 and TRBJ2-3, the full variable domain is NAGVMQNPRHLVRRRGQEARLRCSPMKGHSHVYWYRQLPEEGLKFMVYLQKENIIDESGMPKERFSAEFPKEGPSILRIQQVVRGDSAAYFCASSHLGGTDTQYFGPGTRLTVL.

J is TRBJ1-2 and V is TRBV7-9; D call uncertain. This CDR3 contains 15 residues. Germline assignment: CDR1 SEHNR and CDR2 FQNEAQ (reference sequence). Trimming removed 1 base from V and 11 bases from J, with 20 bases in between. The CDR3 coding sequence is TGTGCCAGCAGCTTAGAGCAGGTTCTCTATAGCGGGTACACCTTC. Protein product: CASSLEQVLYSGYTF.

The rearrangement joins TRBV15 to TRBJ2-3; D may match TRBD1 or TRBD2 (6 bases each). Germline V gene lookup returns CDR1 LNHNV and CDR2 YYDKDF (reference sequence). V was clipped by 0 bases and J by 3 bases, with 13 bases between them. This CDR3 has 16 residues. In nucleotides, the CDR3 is TGTGCCACCAGCAGAGATGACGGGGGCTGGACAGATACGCAGTATTTT. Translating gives CATSRDDGGWTDTQYF.

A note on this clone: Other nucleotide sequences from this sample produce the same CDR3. In DNA form, the CDR3 reads TGTGCCAGCAGCGTAGCCGGGACAGGGGTTTATGGCTACACCTTC. This codes for CASSVAGTGVYGYTF. The genes are TRBV9 and TRBJ1-2, with 10 bases matching TRBD1. CDR3 length: 15 amino acids. V shed 0 bases, J shed 5 bases, and the junction held 4 bases outside the gene matches. The germline V gene has CDR1 SGDLS and CDR2 YYNGEE.

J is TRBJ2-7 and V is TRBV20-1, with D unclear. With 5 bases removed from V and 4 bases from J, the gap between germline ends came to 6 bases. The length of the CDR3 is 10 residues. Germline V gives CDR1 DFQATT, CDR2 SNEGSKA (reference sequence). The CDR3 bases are TGCAGTGCTGTAGGGTACGAGCAGTACTTC. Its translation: CSAVGYEQYF.

The CDR3 nucleotides read TGTGCCAGCGGGACAGGCCAACACACCGGGGAGCTGTTTTTT. Translation gives CASGTGQHTGELFF. The rearrangement links TRBV2 to TRBJ2-2; 8 bases agree with TRBD1. Germline V CDR1 and CDR2: SNHLY, FYNNEI. This CDR3 has 14 amino acids. J lost 3 bases, V lost 8 bases, and 5 bases had no gene match.

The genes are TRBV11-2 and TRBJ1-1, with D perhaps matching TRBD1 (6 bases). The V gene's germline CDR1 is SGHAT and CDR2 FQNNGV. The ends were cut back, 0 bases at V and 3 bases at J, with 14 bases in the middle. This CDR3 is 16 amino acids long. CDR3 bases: TGTGCCAGCAGCTTAGATGTAGGGGGACCCTACACTGAAGCTTTCTTT. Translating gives CASSLDVGGPYTEAFF.

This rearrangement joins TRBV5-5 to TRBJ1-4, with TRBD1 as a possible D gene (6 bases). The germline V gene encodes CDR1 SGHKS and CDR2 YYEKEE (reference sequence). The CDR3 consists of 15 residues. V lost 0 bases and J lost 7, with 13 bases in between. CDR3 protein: CASSLGGGRGEKLFF. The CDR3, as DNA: TGTGCCAGCAGCTTGGGCGGGGGCAGAGGTGAAAAACTGTTTTTT.

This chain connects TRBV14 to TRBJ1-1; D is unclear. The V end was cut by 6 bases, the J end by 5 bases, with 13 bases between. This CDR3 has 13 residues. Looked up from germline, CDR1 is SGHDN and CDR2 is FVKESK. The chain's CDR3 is CASRRDRGTEAFF. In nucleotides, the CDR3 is TGTGCCAGCAGAAGGGATCGTGGGACTGAAGCTTTCTTT.

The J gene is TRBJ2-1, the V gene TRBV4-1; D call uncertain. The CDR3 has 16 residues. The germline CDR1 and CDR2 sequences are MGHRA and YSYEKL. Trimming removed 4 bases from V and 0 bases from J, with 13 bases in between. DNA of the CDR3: TGCGCCAGCAGCCCCCTCGCTGCAGTCTCCTACAATGAGCAGTTCTTC. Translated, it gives CASSPLAAVSYNEQFF.

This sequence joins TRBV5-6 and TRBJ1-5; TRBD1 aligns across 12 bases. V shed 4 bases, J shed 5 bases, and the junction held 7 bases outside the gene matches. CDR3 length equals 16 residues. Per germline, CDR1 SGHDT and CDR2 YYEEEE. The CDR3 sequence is CASSRDRGRPDQPQHF. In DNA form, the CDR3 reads TGTGCCAGCAGCCGGGACAGGGGGCGGCCGGATCAGCCCCAGCATTTT.

CDR3 DNA: TGTGCCAGCTCACCACTCGACAGGGTGAACACTGAAGCTTTCTTT. Translating gives CASSPLDRVNTEAFF. The rearrangement joins TRBV18 to TRBJ1-1; 7 bases line up with TRBD1. CDR3 length: 15 amino acids. Looked up from germline, CDR1 is KGHSH and CDR2 is LQKENI. The J segment lost 0 bases and the V segment lost 1 base, leaving 2 bases of the junction unmatched.

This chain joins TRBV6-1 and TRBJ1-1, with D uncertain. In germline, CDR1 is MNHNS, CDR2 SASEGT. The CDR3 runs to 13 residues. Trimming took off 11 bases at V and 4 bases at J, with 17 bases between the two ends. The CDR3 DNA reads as TGTGCCGGATCCCTACAGATCGGCACTGAAGCTTTCTTT. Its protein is CAGSLQIGTEAFF.

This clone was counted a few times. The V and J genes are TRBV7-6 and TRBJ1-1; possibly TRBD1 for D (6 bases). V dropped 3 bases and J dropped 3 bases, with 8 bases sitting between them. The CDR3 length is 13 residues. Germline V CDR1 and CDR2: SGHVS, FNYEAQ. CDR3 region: CASSFGGDTEAFF. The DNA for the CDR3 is TGTGCCAGCAGCTTCGGGGGCGACACTGAAGCTTTCTTT. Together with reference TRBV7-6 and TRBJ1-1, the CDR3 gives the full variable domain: GAGVSQSPRYKVTKRGQDVALRCDPISGHVSLYWYRQALGQGPEFLTYFNYEAQQDKSGLPNDRFSAERPEGSISTLTIQRTEQRDSAMYRCASSFGGDTEAFFGQGTRLTVV.

CDR3: CASSLVTGQGAETQYF. DNA of the CDR3: TGTGCCAGCAGTTTAGTAACCGGCCAGGGGGCAGAGACCCAGTACTTC. The chain links TRBV28 to TRBJ2-5; 8 nucleotides line up with TRBD1. Germline V gene lookup returns CDR1 MDHEN and CDR2 SYDVKM. J lost 4 bases, V lost 2 bases, and 9 bases had no gene match. The CDR3 is made up of 16 amino acids. Complete variable domain (other parts from reference TRBV28 and TRBJ2-5): DVKVTQSSRYLVKRTGEKVFLECVQDMDHENMFWYRQDPGLGLRLIYFSYDVKMKEKGDIPEGYSVSREKKERFSLILESASTNQTSMYLCASSLVTGQGAETQYFGPGTRLLVL.

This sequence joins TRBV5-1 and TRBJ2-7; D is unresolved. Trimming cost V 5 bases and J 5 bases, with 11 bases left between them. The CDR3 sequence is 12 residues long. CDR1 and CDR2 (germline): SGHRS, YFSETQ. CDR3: CASRDGNHEQYF. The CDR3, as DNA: TGCGCCAGCAGGGACGGAAACCACGAGCAGTACTTC.

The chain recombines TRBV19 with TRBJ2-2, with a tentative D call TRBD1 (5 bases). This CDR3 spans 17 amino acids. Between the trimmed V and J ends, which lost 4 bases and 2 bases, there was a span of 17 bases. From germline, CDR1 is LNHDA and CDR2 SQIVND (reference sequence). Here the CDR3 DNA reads TGTGCCAGTAGTAACCCAGGGTCTTCTACTAACACCGGGGAGCTGTTTTTT. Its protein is CASSNPGSSTNTGELFF.

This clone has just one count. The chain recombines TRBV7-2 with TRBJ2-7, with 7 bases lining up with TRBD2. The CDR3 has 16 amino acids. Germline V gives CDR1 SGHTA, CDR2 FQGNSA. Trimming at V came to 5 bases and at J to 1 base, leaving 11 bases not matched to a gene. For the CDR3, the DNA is TGTGCCAGCAGCCTCAGAAGCGAGCGGGGTTCCTACGAGCAGTACTTC. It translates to CASSLRSERGSYEQYF.

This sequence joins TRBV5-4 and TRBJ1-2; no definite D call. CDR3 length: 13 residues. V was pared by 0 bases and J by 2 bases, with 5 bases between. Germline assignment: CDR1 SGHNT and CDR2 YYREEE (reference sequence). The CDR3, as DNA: TGTGCCAGCAGCTTGGGAGGGAACTATGGCTACACCTTC. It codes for CASSLGGNYGYTF.

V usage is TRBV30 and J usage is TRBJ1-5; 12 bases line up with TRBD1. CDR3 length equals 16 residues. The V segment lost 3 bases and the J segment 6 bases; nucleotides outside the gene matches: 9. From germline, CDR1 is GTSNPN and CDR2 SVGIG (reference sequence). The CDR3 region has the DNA TGTGCCTGGAGGAGTATGGGGACAGGGGGCAGTCAGCCCCAGCATTTT. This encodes CAWRSMGTGGSQPQHF.

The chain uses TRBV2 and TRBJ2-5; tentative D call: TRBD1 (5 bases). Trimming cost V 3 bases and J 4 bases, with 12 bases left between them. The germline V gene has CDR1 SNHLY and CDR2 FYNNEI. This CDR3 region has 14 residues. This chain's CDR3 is CASSDSPRVETQYF. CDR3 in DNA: TGTGCCAGCAGTGATTCTCCCAGGGTAGAGACCCAGTACTTC.

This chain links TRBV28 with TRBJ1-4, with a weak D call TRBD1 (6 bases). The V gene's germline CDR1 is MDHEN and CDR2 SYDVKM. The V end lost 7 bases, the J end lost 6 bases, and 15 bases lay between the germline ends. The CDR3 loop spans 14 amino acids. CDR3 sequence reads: CASTIGGAHEKLFF. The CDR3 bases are TGTGCCAGCACCATTGGGGGGGCTCATGAAAAACTGTTTTTT.

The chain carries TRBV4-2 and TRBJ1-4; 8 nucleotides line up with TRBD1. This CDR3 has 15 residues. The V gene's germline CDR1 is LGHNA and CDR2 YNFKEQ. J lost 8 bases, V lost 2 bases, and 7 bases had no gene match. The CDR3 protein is CASSQPDRVGEKLFF. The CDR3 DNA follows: TGTGCCAGCAGCCAACCGGACAGGGTAGGGGAAAAACTGTTTTTT.

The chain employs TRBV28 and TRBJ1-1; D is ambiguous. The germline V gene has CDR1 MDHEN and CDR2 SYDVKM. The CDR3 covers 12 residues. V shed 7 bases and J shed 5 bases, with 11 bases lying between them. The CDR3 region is CASTSSSTEAFF. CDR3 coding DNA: TGTGCCAGCACCTCCTCTTCGACTGAAGCTTTCTTT. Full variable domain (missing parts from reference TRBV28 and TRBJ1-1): DVKVTQSSRYLVKRTGEKVFLECVQDMDHENMFWYRQDPGLGLRLIYFSYDVKMKEKGDIPEGYSVSREKKERFSLILESASTNQTSMYLCASTSSSTEAFFGQGTRLTVV.

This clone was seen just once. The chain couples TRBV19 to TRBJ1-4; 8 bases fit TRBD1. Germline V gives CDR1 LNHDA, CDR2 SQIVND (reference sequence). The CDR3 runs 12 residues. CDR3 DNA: TGTGCGACAGGGGCAACTAATGAAAAACTGTTTTTT. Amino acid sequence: CATGATNEKLFF.

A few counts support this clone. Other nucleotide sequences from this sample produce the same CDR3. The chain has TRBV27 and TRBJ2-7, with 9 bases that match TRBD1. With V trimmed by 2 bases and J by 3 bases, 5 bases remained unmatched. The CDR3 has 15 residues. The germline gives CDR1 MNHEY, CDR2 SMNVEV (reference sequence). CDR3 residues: CASSLTGTGNYEQYF. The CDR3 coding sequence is TGTGCCAGCAGTTTAACGGGGACAGGGAACTACGAGCAGTACTTC.

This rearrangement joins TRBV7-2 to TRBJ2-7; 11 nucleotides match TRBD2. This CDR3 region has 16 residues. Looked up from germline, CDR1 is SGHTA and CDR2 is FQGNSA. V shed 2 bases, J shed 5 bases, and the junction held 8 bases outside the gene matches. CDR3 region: CASSLFVLTSGDEQYF. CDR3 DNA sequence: TGTGCCAGCAGCTTATTCGTGTTGACTAGCGGGGACGAGCAGTACTTC.